This paragraph reports one T cell receptor (beta chain). Its antigen remains unidentified. It was with unique molecular identifiers that the TCRbeta library was prepared. TCRdb re-analysed the PCR reads in MiXCR, keeping a single row per CDR3 protein. The sample lists under 450,000 distinct CDR3 sequences; roughly 15% were seen once. The V gene's germline CDR1 is DFQATT and CDR2 SNEGSKA (reference sequence). The CDR3 has 13 residues. With 3 bases removed from V and 6 bases from J, the gap between germline ends came to 11 bases. The data originate from a study of T-cell reconstitution after alpha-beta-depleted transplantation in children. Study-wide results and caveats: Surviving recipient T cells and thymic progenitors produced the high day-60 TCRbeta diversity seen in some patients. Expanded clones from the graft, numbering several hundred, reportedly supplied alpha-beta T cells about two months after transplant. T-cell numbers and diversity, one year after transplant, stemmed largely from T cells that were newly produced.

This chain connects TRBV20-1 to TRBJ2-2; D call uncertain. The sequence was collected from a boy under two years old who had a stem cell transplant for Wiskott-Aldrich syndrome, so the T cells may come from the graft donor. The source was PBMCs, mostly from graft donor cells, collected 360 days after TCRalphabeta/CD19-depleted stem cell transplant. CDR3 amino acids: CSASNLVSGELFF. The CDR3 DNA reads as TGCAGTGCTAGTAATCTAGTCTCCGGGGAGCTGTTTTTT.